This T cell receptor (beta chain) was captured by sequencing in a study of T cells in Graves' hyperthyroidism and ophthalmopathy. The overall study: At the time of initial diagnosis and before any treatment, peripheral blood was collected.

In patients aged 18 to 65, hyperthyroidism was newly diagnosed, with duration under 2 months. Trimming removed 7 bases at V and 6 bases at J, with 12 bases between. The V gene's germline CDR1 is SGHTA and CDR2 FQGNSA. CDR3 length equals 13 residues. This clonotype has at least ten counts. Its antigen remains unknown. Study-level points and caveats: The blood repertoire included most of the expanded thyroid clonotypes above 0.001.

Researchers took RNA transcripts and amplified the TCR beta CDR3 regions from them. With the HTBI primer set, the TCR CDR3 went through a first round of RT-PCR. MiXCR, applied by TCRdb to the multiplex PCR reads, yields one record per CDR3 protein. This table has about 290,000 distinct CDR3 sequences, around 15% appearing once. Sequencing input: blood. The TCR was taken from a woman aged 45-60 years with Graves' hyperthyroidism that later progressed to Graves' ophthalmopathy. The rearrangement links TRBV7-2 to TRBJ2-2; D not certain. The DNA for the CDR3 is TGTGCCAGCACCCTAAAGGGTGCCGGGGAGCTGTTTTTT. It is translated as CASTLKGAGELFF.